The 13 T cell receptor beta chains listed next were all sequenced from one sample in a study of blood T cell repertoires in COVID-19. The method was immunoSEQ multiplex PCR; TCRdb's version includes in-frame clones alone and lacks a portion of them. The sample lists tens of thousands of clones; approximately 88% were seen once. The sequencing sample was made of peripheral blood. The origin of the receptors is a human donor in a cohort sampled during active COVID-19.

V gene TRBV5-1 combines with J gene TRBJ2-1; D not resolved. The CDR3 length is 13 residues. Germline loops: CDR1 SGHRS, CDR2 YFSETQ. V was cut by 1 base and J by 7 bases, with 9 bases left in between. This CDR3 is CASSLYFSNEQFF. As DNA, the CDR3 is TGCGCCAGCAGCTTGTATTTCAGTAATGAGCAGTTCTTC.

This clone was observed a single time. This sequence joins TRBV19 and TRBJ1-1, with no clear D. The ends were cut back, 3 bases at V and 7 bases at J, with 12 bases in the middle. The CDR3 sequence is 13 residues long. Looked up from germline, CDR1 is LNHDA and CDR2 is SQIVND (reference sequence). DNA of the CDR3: TGTGCCAGTAGTATTCACAGCCACCTTGAAGCTTTCTTT. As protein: CASSIHSHLEAFF.

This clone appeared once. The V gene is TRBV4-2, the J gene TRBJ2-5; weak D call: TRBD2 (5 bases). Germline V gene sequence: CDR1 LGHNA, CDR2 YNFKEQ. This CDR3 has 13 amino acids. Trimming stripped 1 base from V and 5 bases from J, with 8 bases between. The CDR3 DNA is TGTGCCAGCAGCCAAGTTAGCGAGGAGACCCAGTACTTC. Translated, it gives CASSQVSEETQYF.

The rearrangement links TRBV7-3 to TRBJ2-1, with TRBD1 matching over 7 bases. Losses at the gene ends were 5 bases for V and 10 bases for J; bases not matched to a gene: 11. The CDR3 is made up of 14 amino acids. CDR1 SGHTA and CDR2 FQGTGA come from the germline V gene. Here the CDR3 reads CASSPTLDRREQFF. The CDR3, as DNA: TGTGCCAGCAGCCCCACCCTGGACAGGAGGGAGCAGTTCTTC. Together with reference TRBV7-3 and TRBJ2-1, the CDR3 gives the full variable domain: GAGVSQTPSNKVTEKGKYVELRCDPISGHTALYWYRQSLGQGPEFLIYFQGTGAADDSGLPNDRFFAVRPEGSVSTLKIQRTERGDSAVYLCASSPTLDRREQFFGPGTRLTVL.

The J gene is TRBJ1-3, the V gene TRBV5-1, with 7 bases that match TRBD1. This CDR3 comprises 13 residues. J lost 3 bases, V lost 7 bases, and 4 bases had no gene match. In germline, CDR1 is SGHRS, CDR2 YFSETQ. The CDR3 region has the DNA TGCGCCAGCCAGACAGGGTTTGGAAACACCATATATTTT. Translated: CASQTGFGNTIYF.

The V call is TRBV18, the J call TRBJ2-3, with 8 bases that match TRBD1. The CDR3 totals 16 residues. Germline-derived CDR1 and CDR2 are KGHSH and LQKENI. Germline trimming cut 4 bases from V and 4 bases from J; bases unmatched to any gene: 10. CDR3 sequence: CASSRTLQGGADTQYF. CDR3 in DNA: TGTGCCAGCTCACGAACACTACAGGGGGGAGCAGATACGCAGTATTTT.

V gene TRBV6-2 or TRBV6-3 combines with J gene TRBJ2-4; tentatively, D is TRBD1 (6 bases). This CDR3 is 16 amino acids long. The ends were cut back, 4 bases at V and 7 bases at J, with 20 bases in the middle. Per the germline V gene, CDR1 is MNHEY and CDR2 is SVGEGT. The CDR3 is CASSSNRDMPYNIQYF. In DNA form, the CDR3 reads TGTGCCAGCAGTTCTAACCGGGACATGCCTTATAACATTCAGTACTTC.

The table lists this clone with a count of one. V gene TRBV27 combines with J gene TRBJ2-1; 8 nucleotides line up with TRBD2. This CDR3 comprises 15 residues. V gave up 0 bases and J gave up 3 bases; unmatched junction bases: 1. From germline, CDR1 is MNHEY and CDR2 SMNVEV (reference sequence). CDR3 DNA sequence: TGTGCCAGCAGTTTATCTAGCGGGGACTACAATGAGCAGTTCTTC. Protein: CASSLSSGDYNEQFF.

The DNA for the CDR3 is TGTGCCAGCAGTATCACACAGGGCAACTATGGCTACACCTTC. It codes for CASSITQGNYGYTF. J is TRBJ1-2 and V is TRBV28, with a tentative D call TRBD1 (6 bases). V lost 5 bases and J lost 2, with 12 bases in between. The CDR3 totals 14 residues. Germline V lookup: CDR1 MDHEN, CDR2 SYDVKM.

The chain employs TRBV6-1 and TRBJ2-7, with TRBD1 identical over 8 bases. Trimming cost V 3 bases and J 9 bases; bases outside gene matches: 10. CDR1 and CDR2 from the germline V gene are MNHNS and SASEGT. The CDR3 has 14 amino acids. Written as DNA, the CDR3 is TGTGCCAGCAGTGAGGGGCAGGGGGCTGGTAGGCAGTACTTC. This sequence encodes CASSEGQGAGRQYF.

In DNA, the CDR3 is TGTGCCAGCAGTCCGCGGGGAGCGGGCAATCAGCCCCAGCATTTT. It codes for CASSPRGAGNQPQHF. This chain links TRBV27 with TRBJ1-5; D unclear. V was pared by 5 bases and J by 2 bases, with 13 bases between. Germline lookup yields CDR1 MNHEY and CDR2 SMNVEV (reference sequence). The CDR3 is 15 residues long.

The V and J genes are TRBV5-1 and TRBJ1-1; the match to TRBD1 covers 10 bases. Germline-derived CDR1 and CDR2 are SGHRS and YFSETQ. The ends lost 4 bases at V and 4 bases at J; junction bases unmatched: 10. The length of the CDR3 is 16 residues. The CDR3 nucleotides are TGCGCCAGCAGCGCCGGGACAGGGGATCTCGGCACTGAAGCTTTCTTT. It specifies CASSAGTGDLGTEAFF.

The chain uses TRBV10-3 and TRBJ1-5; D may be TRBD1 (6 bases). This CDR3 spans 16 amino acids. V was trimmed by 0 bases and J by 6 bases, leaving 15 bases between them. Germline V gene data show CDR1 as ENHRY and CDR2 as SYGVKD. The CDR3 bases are TGTGCCATCAGTGAGTCGGGGGGGCGTCGGGGTCAGCCCCAGCATTTT. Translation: CAISESGGRRGQPQHF.